This T cell receptor (beta chain) was sequenced for a study of shared clonotypes between healthy human individuals. Sequenced by immunoSEQ multiplex PCR; TCRdb stores in-frame clones only, minus some. The repertoire holds a few million clones, with roughly nine tenths as singletons. The CDR3 is 15 amino acids. Trimming cost V 0 bases and J 5 bases, with 14 bases left between them. The germline V gene has CDR1 MNHNS and CDR2 SASEGT. The sample taken for sequencing was naive CD4+ T cells sorted from blood. Subset in this sample: CD45RA+ positively selected. The clonotype was recovered from a man between 18 and 35 years old in good health. The rearrangement links TRBV6-1 to TRBJ2-7, with D perhaps matching TRBD2 (5 bases). The CDR3 sequence is CASSEAWLEVHEQYF. In DNA, the CDR3 is TGTGCCAGCAGTGAAGCTTGGCTGGAGGTCCACGAGCAGTACTTC.